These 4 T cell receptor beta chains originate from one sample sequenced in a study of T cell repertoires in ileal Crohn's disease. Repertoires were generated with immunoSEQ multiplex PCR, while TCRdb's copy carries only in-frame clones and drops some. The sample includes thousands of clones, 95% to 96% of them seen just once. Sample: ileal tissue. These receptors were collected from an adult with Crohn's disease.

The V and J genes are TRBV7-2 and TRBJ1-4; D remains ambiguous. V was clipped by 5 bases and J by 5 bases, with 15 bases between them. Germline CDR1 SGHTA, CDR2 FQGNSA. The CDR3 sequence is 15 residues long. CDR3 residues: CASSPRSSFNEKLFF. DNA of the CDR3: TGTGCCAGCAGCCCCCGAAGTAGTTTCAATGAAAAACTGTTTTTT.

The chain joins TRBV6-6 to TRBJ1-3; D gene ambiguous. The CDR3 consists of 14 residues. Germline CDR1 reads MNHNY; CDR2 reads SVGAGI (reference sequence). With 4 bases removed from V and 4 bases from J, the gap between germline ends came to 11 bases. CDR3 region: CASSLVPTGNTIYF. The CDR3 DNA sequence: TGTGCCAGCAGTTTGGTCCCAACAGGAAACACCATATATTTT.

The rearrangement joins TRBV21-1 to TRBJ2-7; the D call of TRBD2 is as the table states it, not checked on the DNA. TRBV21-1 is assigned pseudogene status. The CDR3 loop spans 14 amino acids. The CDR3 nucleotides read TGTGCCAGCAGCAAAGGCGGGGATGAGGACGAGCAGTACGTC. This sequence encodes CASSKGGDEDEQYV.

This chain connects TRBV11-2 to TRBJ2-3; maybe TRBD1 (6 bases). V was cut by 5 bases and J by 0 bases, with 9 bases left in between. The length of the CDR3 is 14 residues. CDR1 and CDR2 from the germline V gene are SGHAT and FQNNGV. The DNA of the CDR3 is TGTGCCAGCAGCCTTGGACAGAGCACAGATACGCAGTATTTT. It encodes CASSLGQSTDTQYF.